Below are 8 T cell receptor beta chains sequenced from a single sample in a study of shared clonotypes between healthy human individuals. The data were produced by immunoSEQ multiplex PCR, yet TCRdb's version contains in-frame clones alone and is incomplete. The sample contains approximately 2.3 million clones, approximately 95% of which appear only once. The sequencing input was naive CD4+ T cells from PBMCs. Specified subset: CD45RA+ positively selected. All receptors come from a man aged 18 to 30 in good health. Some clones in this sample may be carry-over from other donors' samples.

The CDR3: CASRPGRVEQFF. DNA of the CDR3: TGTGCCAGCAGACCCGGGAGGGTTGAGCAGTTCTTC. This rearrangement joins TRBV28 to TRBJ2-1, with 8 positions matching TRBD2. Trimming took 6 bases from V and 9 from J; bases not matched to a gene: 4. The CDR3 has 12 residues. CDR1 MDHEN and CDR2 SYDVKM come from the germline V gene. Variable domain in full (rest from reference TRBV28 and TRBJ2-1): DVKVTQSSRYLVKRTGEKVFLECVQDMDHENMFWYRQDPGLGLRLIYFSYDVKMKEKGDIPEGYSVSREKKERFSLILESASTNQTSMYLCASRPGRVEQFFGPGTRLTVL.

This chain connects TRBV7-2 to TRBJ1-1, with a weak D call TRBD1 (6 bases). Per the germline V gene, CDR1 is SGHTA and CDR2 is FQGNSA. Trimming pared 2 bases from V and 0 bases from J, leaving 10 bases between. The CDR3 loop spans 15 amino acids. The CDR3 is CASSLLGAVNTEAFF. The CDR3 region has the DNA TGTGCCAGCAGCTTACTGGGGGCCGTGAACACTGAAGCTTTCTTT.

The V gene is TRBV7-6, the J gene TRBJ2-1, with TRBD2 as a possible D gene (5 bases). This CDR3 region has 17 residues. With 5 bases removed from V and 7 bases from J, the gap between germline ends came to 24 bases. CDR1 is SGHVS and CDR2 is FNYEAQ in the germline V gene. The CDR3 nucleotides are TGTGCCAGCAGCCCACCCCCAGCCAGCGGTAGTTGGAATGAGCAGTTCTTC. This codes for CASSPPPASGSWNEQFF.

The chain uses TRBV5-1 and TRBJ1-5, with D unresolved. V shed 0 bases and J shed 3 bases, with 7 bases lying between them. CDR3 length equals 14 residues. CDR1 is SGHRS and CDR2 is YFSETQ in the germline V gene. The CDR3 coding sequence is TGCGCCAGCAGCTTGGAGACACCCAATCAGCCCCAGCATTTT. Protein sequence: CASSLETPNQPQHF.

This clone was detected once. The V call is TRBV21-1, the J call TRBJ2-6; the table's D call TRBD2 went unverified against the DNA. TRBV21-1 is described as a pseudogene. This CDR3 spans 18 amino acids. CDR3 in DNA: TGTGCCAGCAGCAAATACGGGCCGCGGGGAAGTGGGGCCAACGTCCTGACTTTC. It translates to CASSKYGPRGSGANVLTF.

Turning to this clone: The same CDR3 also results from other DNA sequences found in this sample. This rearrangement joins TRBV5-6 to TRBJ2-3, with D unclear. This CDR3 comprises 13 residues. The germline V gene encodes CDR1 SGHDT and CDR2 YYEEEE. V was trimmed by 4 bases and J by 2 bases, leaving 8 bases between them. The CDR3 reads CASSPGSTDTQYF. The CDR3 DNA sequence: TGTGCCAGCAGCCCGGGCTCCACAGATACGCAGTATTTT.

This clone came up a few times. CDR3 in DNA: TGCAGCGTGACCCCCCTGCAGGTAAACACTGAAGCTTTCTTT. This sequence encodes CSVTPLQVNTEAFF. This chain uses TRBV29-1 with TRBJ1-1; D uncertain. The V and J ends lost 6 bases and 2 bases respectively, with 16 bases between them. This CDR3 region has 14 residues. Germline V CDR1 and CDR2: SQVTM, ANQGSEA.

The chain has TRBV7-9 and TRBJ1-5, with no clear D. The V gene's germline CDR1 is SEHNR and CDR2 FQNEAQ (reference sequence). V was cut by 5 bases and J by 4 bases, with 6 bases left in between. The CDR3 spans 12 residues. The CDR3 is CASSVLNQPQHF. CDR3 bases: TGTGCCAGCAGCGTATTGAATCAGCCCCAGCATTTT.